The T cell receptor beta chain under discussion was sequenced for a study of blood T cell repertoires in COVID-19. Across the study: T cells, B-cell-depleted T cells, or PBMCs supplied cDNA or gDNA.

In the original processing: How many nucleated cells were present was estimated from reference gene primer amplification. Data came from immunoSEQ multiplex PCR; TCRdb stores just in-frame clones and leaves some out. V, J and clone size were drawn from that table, and D and trimming were deduced from the DNA. The sample records about 350,000 clones, more than 70% being singletons. Trimming pared 2 bases from V and 2 bases from J, leaving 19 bases between. The CDR3 extends over 18 amino acids. CDR1 and CDR2 from the germline V gene are MDHEN and SYDVKM. Clinical history as reported by participants underpinned cohort assignment. Within 2 weeks of study entry, exposed participants had contacted a PCR-confirmed or clinician-diagnosed COVID-19 case.

The J gene is TRBJ1-5, the V gene TRBV28, with a possible D match to TRBD1 (6 bases). Sequencing was performed on PBMCs or T cells enriched from blood (not recorded which). This sequence originates from a woman aged 25 to 39 who had been exposed to COVID-19. CDR3 loop: CASSLPSPGEGGNQPQHF. In DNA form, the CDR3 reads TGTGCCAGCAGTTTACCCTCCCCCGGGGAGGGGGGCAATCAGCCCCAGCATTTT.